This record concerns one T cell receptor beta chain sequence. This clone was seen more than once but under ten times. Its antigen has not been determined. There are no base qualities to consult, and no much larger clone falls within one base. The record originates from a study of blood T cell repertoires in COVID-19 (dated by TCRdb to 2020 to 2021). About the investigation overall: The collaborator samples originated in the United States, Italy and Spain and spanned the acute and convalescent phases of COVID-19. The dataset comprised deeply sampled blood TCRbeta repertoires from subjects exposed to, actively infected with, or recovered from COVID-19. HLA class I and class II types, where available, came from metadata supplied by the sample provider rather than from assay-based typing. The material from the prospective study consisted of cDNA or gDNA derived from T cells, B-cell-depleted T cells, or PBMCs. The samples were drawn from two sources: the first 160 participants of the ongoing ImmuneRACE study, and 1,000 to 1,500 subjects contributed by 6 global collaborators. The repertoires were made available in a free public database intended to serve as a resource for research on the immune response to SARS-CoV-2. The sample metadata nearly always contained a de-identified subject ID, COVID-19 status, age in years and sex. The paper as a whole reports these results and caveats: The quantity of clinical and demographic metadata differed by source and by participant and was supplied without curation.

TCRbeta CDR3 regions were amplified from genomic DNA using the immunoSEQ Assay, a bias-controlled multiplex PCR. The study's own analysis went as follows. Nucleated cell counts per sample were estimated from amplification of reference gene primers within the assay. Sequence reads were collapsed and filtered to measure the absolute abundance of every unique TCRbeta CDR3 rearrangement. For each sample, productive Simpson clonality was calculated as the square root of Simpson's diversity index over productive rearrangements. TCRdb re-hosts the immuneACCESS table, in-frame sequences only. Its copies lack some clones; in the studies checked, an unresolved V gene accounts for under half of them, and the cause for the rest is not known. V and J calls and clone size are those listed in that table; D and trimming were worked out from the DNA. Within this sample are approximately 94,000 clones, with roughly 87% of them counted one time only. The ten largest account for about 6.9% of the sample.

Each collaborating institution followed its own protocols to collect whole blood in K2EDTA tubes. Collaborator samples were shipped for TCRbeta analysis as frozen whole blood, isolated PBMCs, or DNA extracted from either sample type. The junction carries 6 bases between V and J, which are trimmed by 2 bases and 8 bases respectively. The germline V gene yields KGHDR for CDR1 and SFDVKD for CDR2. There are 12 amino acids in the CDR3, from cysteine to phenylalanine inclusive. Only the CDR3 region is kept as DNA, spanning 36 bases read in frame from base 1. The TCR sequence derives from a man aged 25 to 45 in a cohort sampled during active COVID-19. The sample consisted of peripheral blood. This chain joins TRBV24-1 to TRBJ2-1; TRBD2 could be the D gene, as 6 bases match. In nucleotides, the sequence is TGTGCCACCAGTGATTGGGAGGATGAGCAGTTCTTC. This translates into CATSDWEDEQFF.